This T cell receptor beta chain is from a study of blood T cell repertoires in COVID-19. Study at large: Specimens from acute and convalescent COVID-19 originated in the United States, Italy and Spain. T cells, B-cell-depleted T cells, or PBMCs provided the cDNA or gDNA that served as material.

The authors' processing: How many nucleated cells were present was estimated from reference gene primer amplification. Data came from immunoSEQ multiplex PCR; TCRdb stores just in-frame clones and leaves some out. V and J calls and clone size follow that table, whereas D and trimming were derived from the DNA. The sample lists approximately 140,000 clones, approximately 80% occurring once. What was sequenced was peripheral blood. The clonotype was recovered from a human donor in a cohort sampled during active COVID-19.

CDR3 DNA sequence: TGTGCCAGTACCCTTGGGGCCCCGGGACATAACTATGGCTACACCTTC. Its translation: CASTLGAPGHNYGYTF. The gene calls are TRBV19 and TRBJ1-2; maybe TRBD1 (6 bases). The CDR3 is 16 residues long. V was clipped by 7 bases and J by 1 base, with 19 bases between them. Germline CDR1 is LNHDA and CDR2 is SQIVND (reference sequence). Based on the CDR3 plus reference TRBV19 and TRBJ1-2, the full variable domain is DGGITQSPKYLFRKEGQNVTLSCEQNLNHDAMYWYRQDPGQGLRLIYYSQIVNDFQKGDIAEGYSVSREKKESFPLTVTSAQKNPTAFYLCASTLGAPGHNYGYTFGSGTRLTVV.